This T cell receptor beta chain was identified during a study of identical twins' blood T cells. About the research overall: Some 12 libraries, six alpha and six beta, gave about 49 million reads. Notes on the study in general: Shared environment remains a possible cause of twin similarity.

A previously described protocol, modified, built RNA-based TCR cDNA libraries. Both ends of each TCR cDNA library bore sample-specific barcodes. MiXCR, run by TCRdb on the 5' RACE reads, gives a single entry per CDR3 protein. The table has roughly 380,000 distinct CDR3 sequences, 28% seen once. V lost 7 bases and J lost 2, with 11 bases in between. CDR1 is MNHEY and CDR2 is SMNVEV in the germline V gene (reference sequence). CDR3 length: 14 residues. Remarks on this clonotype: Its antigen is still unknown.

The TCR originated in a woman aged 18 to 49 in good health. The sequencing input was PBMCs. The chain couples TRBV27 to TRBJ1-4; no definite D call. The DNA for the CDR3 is TGTGCCAGCAACAGTTACCTCACTAATGAAAAACTGTTTTTT. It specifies CASNSYLTNEKLFF. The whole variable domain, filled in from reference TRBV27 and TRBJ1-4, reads EAQVTQNPRYLITVTGKKLTVTCSQNMNHEYMSWYRQDPGLGLRQIYYSMNVEVTDKGDVPEGYKVSRKEKRNFPLILESPSPNQTSLYFCASNSYLTNEKLFFGSGTQLSVL.